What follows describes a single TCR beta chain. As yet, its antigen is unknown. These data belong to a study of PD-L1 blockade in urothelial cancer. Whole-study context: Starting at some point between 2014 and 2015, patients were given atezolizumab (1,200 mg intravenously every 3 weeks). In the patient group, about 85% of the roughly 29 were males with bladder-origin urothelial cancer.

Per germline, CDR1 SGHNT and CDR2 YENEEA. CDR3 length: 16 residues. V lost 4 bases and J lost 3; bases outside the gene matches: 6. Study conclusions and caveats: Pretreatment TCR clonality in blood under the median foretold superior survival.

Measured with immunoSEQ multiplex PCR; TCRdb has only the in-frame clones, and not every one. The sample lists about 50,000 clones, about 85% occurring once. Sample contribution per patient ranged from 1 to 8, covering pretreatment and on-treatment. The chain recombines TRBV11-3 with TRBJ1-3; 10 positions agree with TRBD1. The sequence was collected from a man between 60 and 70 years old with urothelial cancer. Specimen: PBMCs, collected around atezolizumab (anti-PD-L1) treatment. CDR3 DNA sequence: TGTGCCAGCAGCTCTACGACAGGGGGCTTTGGAAACACCATATATTTT. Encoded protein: CASSSTTGGFGNTIYF.